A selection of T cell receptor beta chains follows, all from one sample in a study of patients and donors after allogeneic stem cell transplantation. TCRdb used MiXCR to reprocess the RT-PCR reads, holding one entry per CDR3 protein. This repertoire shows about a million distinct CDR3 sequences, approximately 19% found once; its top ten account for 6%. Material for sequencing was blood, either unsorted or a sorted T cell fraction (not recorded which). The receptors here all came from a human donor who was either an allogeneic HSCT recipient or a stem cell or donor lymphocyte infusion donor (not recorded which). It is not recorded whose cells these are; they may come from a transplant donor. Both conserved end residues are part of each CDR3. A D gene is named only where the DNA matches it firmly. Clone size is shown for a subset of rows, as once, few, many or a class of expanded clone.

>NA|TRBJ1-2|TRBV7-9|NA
CASSFWPGEIYGYTF
TGTGCCAGCAGCTTTTGGCCAGGGGAAATCTATGGCTACACCTTC
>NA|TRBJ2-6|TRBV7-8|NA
CASNTGPISGANVLTF
TGTGCCAGCAACACGGGGCCGATCTCTGGGGCCAACGTCCTGACTTTC
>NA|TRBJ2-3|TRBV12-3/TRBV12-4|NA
CAIQVPSTDTQYF
TGTGCCATTCAAGTGCCTAGCACAGATACGCAGTATTTT
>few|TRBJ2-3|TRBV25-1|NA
CARLWGNYSTDTQYF
TGTGCCAGGCTCTGGGGCAACTACAGCACAGATACGCAGTATTTT
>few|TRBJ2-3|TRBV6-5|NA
CASSYGVTQYF
TGTGCCAGCAGTTACGGGGTTACGCAGTATTTT
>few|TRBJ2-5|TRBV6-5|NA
CASSSGPVQETQYF
TGTGCCAGCAGTTCGGGCCCAGTGCAAGAGACCCAGTACTTC
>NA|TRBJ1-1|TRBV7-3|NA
CASSTFNTEAFF
TGTGCCAGCAGCACCTTTAACACTGAAGCTTTCTTT
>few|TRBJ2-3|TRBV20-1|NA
CSASHGGPTDTQYF
TGCAGTGCTAGTCACGGCGGGCCCACAGATACGCAGTATTTT
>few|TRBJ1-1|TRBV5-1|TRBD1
CASSLGQGGQAFF
TGCGCCAGCAGCTTGGGACAGGGGGGGCAAGCTTTCTTT
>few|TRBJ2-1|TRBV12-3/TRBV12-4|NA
CASSRDTGEQFF
TGTGCCAGCAGTAGGGACACCGGAGAGCAGTTCTTC
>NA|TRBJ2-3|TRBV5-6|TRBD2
CASSLAGRRTDTQYF
TGTGCCAGCAGCCTAGCGGGGAGACGCACAGATACGCAGTATTTT